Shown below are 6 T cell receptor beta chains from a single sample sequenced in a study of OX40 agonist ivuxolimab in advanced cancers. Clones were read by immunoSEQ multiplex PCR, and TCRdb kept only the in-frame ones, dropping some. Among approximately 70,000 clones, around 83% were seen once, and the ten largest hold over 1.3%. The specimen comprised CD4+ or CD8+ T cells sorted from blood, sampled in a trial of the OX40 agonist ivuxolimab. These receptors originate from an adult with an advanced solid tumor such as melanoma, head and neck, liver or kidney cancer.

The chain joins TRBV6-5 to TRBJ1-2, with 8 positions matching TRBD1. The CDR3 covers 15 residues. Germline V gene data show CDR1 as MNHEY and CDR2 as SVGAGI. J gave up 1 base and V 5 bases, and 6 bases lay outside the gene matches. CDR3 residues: CASSGQGVGNYGYTF. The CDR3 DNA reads TGTGCCAGCAGTGGACAGGGTGTTGGTAACTATGGCTACACCTTC.

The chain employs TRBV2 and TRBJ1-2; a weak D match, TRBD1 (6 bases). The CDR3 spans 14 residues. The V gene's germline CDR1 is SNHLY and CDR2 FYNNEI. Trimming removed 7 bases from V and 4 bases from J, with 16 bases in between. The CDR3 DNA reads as TGTGCCAGCACCGAGGGGGGAGCCCTCTATGGCTACACCTTC. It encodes CASTEGGALYGYTF. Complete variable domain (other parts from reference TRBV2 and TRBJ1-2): EPEVTQTPSHQVTQMGQEVILRCVPISNHLYFYWYRQILGQKVEFLVSFYNNEISEKSEIFDDQFSVERPDGSNFTLKIRSTKLEDSAMYFCASTEGGALYGYTFGSGTRLTVV.

CDR3 residues: CASSLLSGVVYNEQFF. In DNA, the CDR3 is TGTGCCAGCAGCTTACTAAGTGGAGTTGTCTACAATGAGCAGTTCTTC. The chain combines TRBV7-2 with TRBJ2-1, with no clear D. Trimming stripped 2 bases from V and 3 bases from J, with 14 bases between. Per the germline V gene, CDR1 is SGHTA and CDR2 is FQGNSA. The CDR3 totals 16 residues.

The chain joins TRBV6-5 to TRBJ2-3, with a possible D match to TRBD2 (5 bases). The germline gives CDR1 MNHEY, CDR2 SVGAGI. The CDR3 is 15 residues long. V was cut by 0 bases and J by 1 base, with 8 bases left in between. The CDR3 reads CASSYSRAGTDTQYF. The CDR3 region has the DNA TGTGCCAGCAGTTACTCGAGGGCTGGCACAGATACGCAGTATTTT.

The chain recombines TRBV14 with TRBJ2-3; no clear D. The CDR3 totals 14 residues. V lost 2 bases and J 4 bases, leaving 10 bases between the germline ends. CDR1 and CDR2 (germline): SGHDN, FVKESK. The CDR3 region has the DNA TGTGCCAGCAGCCAACAAACTTATGCAGATACGCAGTATTTT. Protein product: CASSQQTYADTQYF. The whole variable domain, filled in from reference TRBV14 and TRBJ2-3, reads EAGVTQFPSHSVIEKGQTVTLRCDPISGHDNLYWYRRVMGKEIKFLLHFVKESKQDESGMPNNRFLAERTGGTYSTLKVQPAELEDSGVYFCASSQQTYADTQYFGPGTRLTVL.

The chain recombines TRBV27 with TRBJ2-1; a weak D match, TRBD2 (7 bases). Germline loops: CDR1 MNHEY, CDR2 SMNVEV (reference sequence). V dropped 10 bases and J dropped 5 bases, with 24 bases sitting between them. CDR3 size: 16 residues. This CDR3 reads CATQDTFGGHNNEQFF. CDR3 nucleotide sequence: TGTGCCACCCAAGATACTTTCGGGGGGCATAACAATGAGCAGTTCTTC.